The sequence of this T cell receptor (beta chain) was determined in a study of blood T cell repertoires in COVID-19 (dated by TCRdb to about 2020). For the study in its entirety: Samples covering the acute and convalescent phases of COVID-19 were provided by collaborators in the United States, Italy and Spain. HLA class I and class II types, where available, came from metadata supplied by the sample provider rather than from assay-based typing. The repertoires were made available in a free public database intended to serve as a resource for research on the immune response to SARS-CoV-2. The prospective study material was composed of cDNA or gDNA derived from T cells, B-cell-depleted T cells, or PBMCs. Nearly every sample came with metadata listing a de-identified subject ID, COVID-19 status, age in years and sex. The samples were drawn from two sources: the first 160 participants of the ongoing ImmuneRACE study, and fewer than 1,500 subjects contributed by 6 global collaborators. The dataset comprised deeply sampled blood TCRbeta repertoires from subjects exposed to, actively infected with, or recovered from COVID-19. What the study reported, not specific to this receptor: How much clinical and demographic metadata was included differed by source and by participant, and the metadata was provided uncurated.

The collaborating institutions used their own protocols to collect whole blood in K2EDTA tubes. For TCRbeta analysis, collaborators shipped samples as frozen whole blood, isolated PBMCs, or DNA extracted from either of those sample types. Concerning this clone itself: It has no known antigen specificity. The input lacks base qualities; no much larger clone sits a single base away.

As encoded in the germline V gene, CDR1 is SGHRS while CDR2 is YFSETQ. From cysteine to phenylalanine, the CDR3 is 15 amino acids long. Only the CDR3 DNA is retained, 45 bases long and in frame from the first base. V sheds 0 bases and J sheds 8 bases, leaving 17 bases between their ends. TCRbeta CDR3 regions were amplified from genomic DNA using the immunoSEQ Assay, a bias-controlled multiplex PCR. From the authors' description of their analysis: The number of nucleated cells in each sample was estimated from the amplification of reference gene primers within the assay. Sequence reads were collapsed and filtered to measure the absolute abundance of every unique TCRbeta CDR3 rearrangement. For each sample, productive Simpson clonality was calculated as the square root of Simpson's diversity index across productive rearrangements. Drawn from immuneACCESS, this table holds only the in-frame rearrangements with V and J called that TCRdb kept. Clones are partly lost; checked studies trace under half to an unresolved V gene and leave the rest unexplained. That table gives V, J and clone size, and the DNA gave D and trimming. Recorded for this sample are some 140,000 clones; roughly 79% of them occurred a single time. 11% of the sample goes to the ten largest clones.

The rearrangement combines TRBV5-1 with TRBJ1-2, and possibly TRBD1, on 5 matching bases. This clonotype was obtained from a human donor in a cohort sampled during active COVID-19. Sample: peripheral blood. The nucleotide sequence reads TGCGCCAGCAGCTTGGGTGCGGGGTATAACAGGGGCTACACCTTC. Its product reads: CASSLGAGYNRGYTF.